The next 9 T cell receptor beta chains were all read from a single sample in a study of T-cell reconstitution after alpha-beta-depleted transplantation in children. A TCRbeta library incorporating unique molecular identifiers was prepared. TCRdb called the PCR reads again in MiXCR, with one record for every CDR3 protein. The table lists more than 200,000 distinct CDR3 sequences, approximately 9.7% of them singletons, with approximately 4.7% in the top ten. The source material was PBMCs from the stem cell graft donor, sampled from the stem cell graft. These receptors came from a human donor who donated a stem cell graft to a child with SCID.

This clonotype was recorded many times. The V call is TRBV27, the J call TRBJ1-1; possible D gene TRBD1, 5 bases. Germline-derived CDR1 and CDR2 are MNHEY and SMNVEV (reference sequence). This CDR3 contains 18 residues. Trimming left V 0 bases short and J 0 bases short, with 17 bases between. CDR3 in DNA: TGTGCCAGCAGTTTATCGAAGGGGTGGAGGGGTATGAACACTGAAGCTTTCTTT. Its protein is CASSLSKGWRGMNTEAFF.

This clonotype was seen many times. The chain joins TRBV12-3 or TRBV12-4 to TRBJ1-1; weak D call: TRBD1 (6 bases). Trimming cost V 6 bases and J 4 bases, with 15 bases left between them. The CDR3 is 14 residues long. CDR3 nucleotides: TGTGCCAGCAGAATAACAGGGTCGAGCACTGAAGCTTTCTTT. Encoded protein: CASRITGSSTEAFF.

This clonotype was counted at least ten times. V is TRBV20-1 and J is TRBJ2-7; D is ambiguous. V was trimmed by 3 bases and J by 5 bases, leaving 20 bases between them. Germline V lookup: CDR1 DFQATT, CDR2 SNEGSKA (reference sequence). The CDR3 extends over 15 amino acids. The CDR3 nucleotides are TGCAGTGCTAGTCCGCCTGGCGCTTATAGACACGAGCAGTACTTC. Its translation: CSASPPGAYRHEQYF.

This clonotype was seen many times. The chain uses TRBV25-1 and TRBJ1-2, with no clear D. The CDR3 is 15 amino acids. V was cut by 3 bases and J by 6 bases, with 17 bases left in between. Per the germline V gene, CDR1 is MGHDK and CDR2 is SYGVNS. The CDR3 is CASSEPGFSVHGYTF. DNA of the CDR3: TGTGCCAGCAGTGAGCCTGGGTTCTCTGTCCATGGCTACACCTTC.

This clonotype was seen at least ten times. The V call is TRBV7-8, the J call TRBJ1-5; D is possibly TRBD1 (6 bases). The CDR3 runs 15 residues. The germline gives CDR1 SGHVS, CDR2 FQNEAQ. Between the trimmed V and J ends, which lost 1 base and 4 bases, there was a span of 11 bases. For the CDR3, the DNA is TGTGCCAGCAGCTTAGGCCGGACAGTAAATCAGCCCCAGCATTTT. Its protein is CASSLGRTVNQPQHF.

The table lists this clonotype with many counts. The chain carries TRBV5-1 and TRBJ1-2; no clear D gene. Trimming stripped 0 bases from V and 4 bases from J, with 4 bases between. CDR1 SGHRS and CDR2 YFSETQ come from the germline V gene. The CDR3 is 12 residues long. The CDR3 here is CASSLARYGYTF. The CDR3 DNA follows: TGCGCCAGCAGCTTGGCCCGCTATGGCTACACCTTC.

At least ten counts were recorded for this clonotype. The rearrangement joins TRBV20-1 to TRBJ1-5; TRBD1 agrees at 9 bases. CDR3 size: 16 residues. V shed 1 base and J 3 bases; nucleotides not matched to a gene: 7. Per the germline V gene, CDR1 is DFQATT and CDR2 is SNEGSKA (reference sequence). The CDR3 DNA is TGCAGTGCTAGAGTTGGGGGACAGGGCCCCAATCAGCCCCAGCATTTT. This codes for CSARVGGQGPNQPQHF.

The chain has TRBV6-1 and TRBJ2-1; 8 bases map to TRBD1. Germline V gene lookup returns CDR1 MNHNS and CDR2 SASEGT. This CDR3 has 17 residues. Trimming cost V 6 bases and J 3 bases; bases outside gene matches: 13. CDR3 region: CASSKGQANSVYNEQFF. The CDR3 DNA sequence: TGTGCCAGCAGCAAGGGACAGGCGAACTCGGTCTACAATGAGCAGTTCTTC.

This clonotype has a handful of counts. At one of its ends the junction is not consistent with the germline gene, which may arise from a read error. The V and J genes are TRBV20-1 and TRBJ2-1; 10 bases agree with TRBD2. Germline V CDR1 and CDR2: DFQATT, SNEGSKA (reference sequence). CDR3 length: 16 residues. CDR3 amino acids: CCARELAGMGYNEQFF. The CDR3 coding sequence is TGCTGTGCTAGAGAACTAGCGGGGATGGGGTACAATGAGCAGTTCTTC.